These T cell receptor beta chains were read from a single sample in a study of blood T cell repertoires in COVID-19. TCRdb keeps only in-frame clones here, not all; method: immunoSEQ multiplex PCR. The sample lists 220,000 or so clones; around 86% were seen once. The specimen sequenced was peripheral blood. The receptors stem from a woman older than 75 with COVID-19, enrolled during active disease. The CDR3 runs from the conserved cysteine through the conserved F or W. Fields, in order: V gene, J gene, CDR3 protein.

V gene: TRBV13
J gene: TRBJ1-1
CDR3 protein: CASRLGGQGGEAFF

V gene: TRBV11-2
J gene: TRBJ1-2
CDR3 protein: CASSSEEIGYTF

V gene: TRBV6-2/TRBV6-3
J gene: TRBJ2-1
CDR3 protein: CASSLRLEQFF

V gene: TRBV2
J gene: TRBJ1-6
CDR3 protein: CASSSSGQGSTPLHF

V gene: TRBV12-5
J gene: TRBJ2-5
CDR3 protein: CASALQAVETQYF

V gene: TRBV27
J gene: TRBJ2-7
CDR3 protein: CASSFRTGTSVPYEQYF

V gene: TRBV20-1
J gene: TRBJ1-2
CDR3 protein: CSASLGRIYGYTF

V gene: TRBV7-8
J gene: TRBJ2-5
CDR3 protein: CASSSGLAGVWYF

V gene: TRBV7-9
J gene: TRBJ2-7
CDR3 protein: CASSSRPGQGISYEQYF

V gene: TRBV10-1
J gene: TRBJ2-7
CDR3 protein: CASSESPGRGNPYEQYF

V gene: TRBV27
J gene: TRBJ1-1
CDR3 protein: CASSLFFGQPQAFF

V gene: TRBV5-5
J gene: TRBJ1-2
CDR3 protein: CASSLDHRGPNLYGYTF

V gene: TRBV5-4
J gene: TRBJ2-5
CDR3 protein: CASSPAGEQETQYF

V gene: TRBV28
J gene: TRBJ2-7
CDR3 protein: CASSSGQGKFYEQYF

V gene: TRBV2
J gene: TRBJ1-1
CDR3 protein: CASSPLGGLRGTEAFF

V gene: TRBV15
J gene: TRBJ2-3
CDR3 protein: CATSRVEGGGTDTQYF

V gene: TRBV28
J gene: TRBJ1-2
CDR3 protein: CASSRDSSNYGYTF

V gene: TRBV4-1
J gene: TRBJ1-4
CDR3 protein: CASSQGRRDLDEKLFF

V gene: TRBV5-1
J gene: TRBJ2-7
CDR3 protein: CASSLAPRLAEYF

V gene: TRBV7-2
J gene: TRBJ1-4
CDR3 protein: CASSLDGRSNEKLFF

V gene: TRBV11-2
J gene: TRBJ1-2
CDR3 protein: CASSSWTGGKGYTF

V gene: TRBV4-1
J gene: TRBJ2-1
CDR3 protein: CASSQGQSYSYNEQFF

V gene: TRBV15
J gene: TRBJ1-4
CDR3 protein: CATSRRGGGDEKLFF

V gene: TRBV2
J gene: TRBJ2-1
CDR3 protein: CASSPGQSYNEQFF

V gene: TRBV9
J gene: TRBJ2-3
CDR3 protein: CASSVAVGGTTDTQYF

V gene: TRBV4-1
J gene: TRBJ2-3
CDR3 protein: CASSQDPTSVDPSTDTQYF

V gene: TRBV5-5
J gene: TRBJ1-5
CDR3 protein: CASSLDGADQPQHF

V gene: TRBV6-5
J gene: TRBJ1-5
CDR3 protein: CASTLLMSNQPQHF

V gene: TRBV20-1
J gene: TRBJ2-1
CDR3 protein: CSASNREGYNEQFF

V gene: TRBV2
J gene: TRBJ2-1
CDR3 protein: CASSGVGGVSYNEQFF

V gene: TRBV5-1
J gene: TRBJ2-1
CDR3 protein: CASSVGSSGGSYNEQFF

V gene: TRBV12-3/TRBV12-4
J gene: TRBJ2-2
CDR3 protein: CASCGDFTGELFF

V gene: TRBV5-1
J gene: TRBJ2-2
CDR3 protein: CASSLAQAQGTGELFF

V gene: TRBV2
J gene: TRBJ2-5
CDR3 protein: CASQAGGAPGETQYF

V gene: TRBV28
J gene: TRBJ1-2
CDR3 protein: CASSLRTPSYGYTF

V gene: TRBV12-3/TRBV12-4
J gene: TRBJ2-5
CDR3 protein: CATSRGTSETQYF

V gene: TRBV7-9
J gene: TRBJ1-1
CDR3 protein: CASSLSMNTEAFF

V gene: TRBV6-6
J gene: TRBJ2-5
CDR3 protein: CASSYSTRGRETQYF

V gene: TRBV30
J gene: TRBJ1-4
CDR3 protein: CAWSFDRVNEKLFF

V gene: TRBV18
J gene: TRBJ1-2
CDR3 protein: CASSPPNRGVNYGYTF

V gene: TRBV5-1
J gene: TRBJ2-2
CDR3 protein: CASSLGGGAGELFF

V gene: TRBV2
J gene: TRBJ2-7
CDR3 protein: CASSYSSLEQYF

V gene: TRBV5-1
J gene: TRBJ2-7
CDR3 protein: CASSLGPGRNYEQYF

V gene: TRBV7-9
J gene: TRBJ1-2
CDR3 protein: CASSGQSTGGYTF